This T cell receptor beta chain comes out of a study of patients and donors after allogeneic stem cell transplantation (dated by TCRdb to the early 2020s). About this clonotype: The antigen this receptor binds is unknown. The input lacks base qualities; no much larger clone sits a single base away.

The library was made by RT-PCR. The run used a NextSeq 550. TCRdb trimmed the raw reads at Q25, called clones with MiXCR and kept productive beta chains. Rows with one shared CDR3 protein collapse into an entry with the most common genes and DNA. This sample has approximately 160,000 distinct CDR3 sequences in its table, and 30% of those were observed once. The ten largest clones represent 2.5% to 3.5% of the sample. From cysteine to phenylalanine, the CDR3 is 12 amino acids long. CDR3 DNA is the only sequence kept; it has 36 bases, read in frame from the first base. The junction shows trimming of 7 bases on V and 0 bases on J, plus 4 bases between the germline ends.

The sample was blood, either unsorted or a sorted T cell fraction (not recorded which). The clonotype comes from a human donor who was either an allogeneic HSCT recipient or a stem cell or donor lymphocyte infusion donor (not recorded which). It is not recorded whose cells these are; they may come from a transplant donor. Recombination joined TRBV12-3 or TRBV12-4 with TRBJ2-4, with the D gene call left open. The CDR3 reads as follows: CASTLAKNIQYF. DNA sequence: TGTGCCAGCACCCTAGCCAAAAACATTCAGTACTTC.